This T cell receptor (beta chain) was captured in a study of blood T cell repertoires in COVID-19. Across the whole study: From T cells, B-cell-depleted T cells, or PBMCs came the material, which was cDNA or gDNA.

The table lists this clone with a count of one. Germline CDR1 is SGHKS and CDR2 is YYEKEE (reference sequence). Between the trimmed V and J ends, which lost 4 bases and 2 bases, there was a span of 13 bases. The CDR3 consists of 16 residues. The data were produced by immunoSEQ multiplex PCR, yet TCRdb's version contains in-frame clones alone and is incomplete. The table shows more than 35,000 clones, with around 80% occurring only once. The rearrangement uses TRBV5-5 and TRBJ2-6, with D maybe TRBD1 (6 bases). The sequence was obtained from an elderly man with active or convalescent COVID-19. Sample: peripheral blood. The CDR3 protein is CASSTAGDTGANVLTF. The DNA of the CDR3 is TGTGCCAGCAGCACAGCAGGGGACACTGGGGCCAACGTCCTGACTTTC.